This TCR beta chain was identified in a study of OX40 agonist ivuxolimab in advanced cancers. Sequenced by immunoSEQ multiplex PCR; TCRdb stores in-frame clones only, minus some. The sample records roughly 70,000 clones, approximately 90% being singletons. As regards this clone: In the same sample, other DNA sequences code for this CDR3.

This clonotype was obtained from an adult with an advanced solid tumor such as melanoma, head and neck, liver or kidney cancer. The sequencing used CD4+ or CD8+ T cells sorted from blood, collected in a trial of the OX40 agonist ivuxolimab.

CDR3 in amino acids: CASSPGGLGETQYF. The CDR3 region has the DNA TGTGCCAGCAGTCCCGGGGGATTAGGAGAGACCCAGTACTTC. The chain employs TRBV28 and TRBJ2-5; tentative D call: TRBD2 (6 bases). The V and J ends lost 5 bases and 4 bases respectively, with 14 bases between them. Germline V lookup: CDR1 MDHEN, CDR2 SYDVKM. This CDR3 has 14 amino acids.